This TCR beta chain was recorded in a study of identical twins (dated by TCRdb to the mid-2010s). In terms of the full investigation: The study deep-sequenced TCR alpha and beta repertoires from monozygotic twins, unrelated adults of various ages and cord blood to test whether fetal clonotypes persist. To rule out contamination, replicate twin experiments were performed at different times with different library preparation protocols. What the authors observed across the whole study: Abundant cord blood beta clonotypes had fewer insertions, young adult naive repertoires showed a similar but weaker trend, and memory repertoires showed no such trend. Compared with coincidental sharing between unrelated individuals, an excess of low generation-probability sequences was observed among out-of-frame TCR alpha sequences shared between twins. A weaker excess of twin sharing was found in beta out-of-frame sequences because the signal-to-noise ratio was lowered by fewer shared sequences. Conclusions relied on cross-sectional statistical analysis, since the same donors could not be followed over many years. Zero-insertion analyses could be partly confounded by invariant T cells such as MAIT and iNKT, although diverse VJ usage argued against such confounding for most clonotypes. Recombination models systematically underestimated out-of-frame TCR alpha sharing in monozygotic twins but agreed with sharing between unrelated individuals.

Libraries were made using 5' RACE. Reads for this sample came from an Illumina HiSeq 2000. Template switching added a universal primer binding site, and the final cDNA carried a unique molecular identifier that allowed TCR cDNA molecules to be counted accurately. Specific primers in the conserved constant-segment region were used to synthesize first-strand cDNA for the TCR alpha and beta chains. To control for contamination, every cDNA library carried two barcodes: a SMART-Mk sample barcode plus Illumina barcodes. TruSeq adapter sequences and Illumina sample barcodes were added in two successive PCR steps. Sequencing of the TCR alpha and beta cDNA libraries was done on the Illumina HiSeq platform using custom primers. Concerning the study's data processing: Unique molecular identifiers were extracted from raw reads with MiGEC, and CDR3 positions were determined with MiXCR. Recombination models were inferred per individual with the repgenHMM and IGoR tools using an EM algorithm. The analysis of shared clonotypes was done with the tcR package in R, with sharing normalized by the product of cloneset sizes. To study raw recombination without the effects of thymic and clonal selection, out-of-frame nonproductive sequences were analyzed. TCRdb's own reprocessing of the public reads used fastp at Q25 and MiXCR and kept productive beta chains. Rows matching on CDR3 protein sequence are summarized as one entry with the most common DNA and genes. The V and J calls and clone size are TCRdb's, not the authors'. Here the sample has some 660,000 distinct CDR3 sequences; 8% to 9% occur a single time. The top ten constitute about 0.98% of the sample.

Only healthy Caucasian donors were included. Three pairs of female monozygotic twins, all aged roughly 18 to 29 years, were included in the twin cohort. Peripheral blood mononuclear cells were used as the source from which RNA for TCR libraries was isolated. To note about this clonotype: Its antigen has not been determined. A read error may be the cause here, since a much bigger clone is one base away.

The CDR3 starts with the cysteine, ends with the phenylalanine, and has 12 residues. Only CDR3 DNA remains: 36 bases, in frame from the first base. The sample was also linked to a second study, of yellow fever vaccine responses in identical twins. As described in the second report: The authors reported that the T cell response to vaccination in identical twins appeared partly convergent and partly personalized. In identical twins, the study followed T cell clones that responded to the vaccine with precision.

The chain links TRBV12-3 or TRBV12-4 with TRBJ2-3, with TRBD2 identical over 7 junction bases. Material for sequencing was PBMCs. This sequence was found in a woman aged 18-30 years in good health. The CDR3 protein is CAISPSGATQYF. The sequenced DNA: TGTGCCATCAGTCCTAGCGGTGCTACGCAGTATTTT.